The 9 T cell receptor beta chains in this list originate from one sample, sequenced in a study of CD8 T cells in ankylosing spondylitis. TCRdb recomputed calls from the 5' RACE reads with MiXCR, one row per CDR3 protein. Found here are about 350,000 distinct CDR3 sequences, roughly 20% of them singletons; the top ten hold 13%. Sequenced material: blood, either unsorted or a sorted T cell fraction (not recorded which). Receptor source: a male donor with ankylosing spondylitis or in good health (not recorded which).

The rearrangement joins TRBV23-1 to TRBJ2-2; the D is unclear. TRBV23-1 is an open reading frame whose function is uncertain. There are 12 residues in the CDR3. Trimming took 8 bases from V and 9 from J, leaving 13 bases between them. The CDR3 region has the DNA TGCGCCAGCGCCTCTGAGTCCCGGGAGCTGTTTTTT. It encodes CASASESRELFF.

This chain links TRBV6-6 with TRBJ1-5; D is perhaps TRBD1 (5 bases). Trimming pared 6 bases from V and 7 bases from J, leaving 10 bases between. The CDR3 covers 12 residues. From germline, CDR1 is MNHNY and CDR2 SVGAGI (reference sequence). The CDR3: CASRGTAQPQHF. The CDR3 nucleotides are TGTGCCAGCAGGGGGACGGCGCAGCCCCAGCATTTT.

This clonotype was recorded a few times. The rearrangement joins TRBV7-9 to TRBJ2-7, with a weak D call TRBD1 (5 bases). The CDR3 contains 14 residues. CDR1 SEHNR and CDR2 FQNEAQ come from the germline V gene (reference sequence). Trimming took off 8 bases at V and 1 base at J, with 15 bases between the two ends. CDR3 nucleotide sequence: TGTGCCAGCTCCGACCCAGGGCATTCCTACGAGCAGTACTTC. Protein sequence: CASSDPGHSYEQYF.

The V gene is TRBV25-1, the J gene TRBJ1-1; weak D call: TRBD1 (6 bases). The germline V gene encodes CDR1 MGHDK and CDR2 SYGVNS. The CDR3 sequence is 14 residues long. Deletions cut 0 bases from V and 7 bases from J, with 12 bases between. The CDR3 DNA reads TGTGCCAGCAGTGAATACGACAGGAATTTTGAAGCTTTCTTT. It codes for CASSEYDRNFEAFF.

V usage is TRBV18 and J usage is TRBJ2-1; no reliable D call. Germline CDR1 KGHSH, CDR2 LQKENI. Trimming shortened V by 3 bases and J by 10 bases, and 13 bases separated the two germline ends. The CDR3 extends over 13 amino acids. DNA of the CDR3: TGTGCCAGCTCACCCCCTGAGTGGGCGGAGCAGTTCTTC. It codes for CASSPPEWAEQFF.

The gene calls are TRBV20-1 and TRBJ2-1; no firm D call. Germline CDR1 DFQATT, CDR2 SNEGSKA (reference sequence). This CDR3 is built from 10 residues. The CDR3: CTLPRDEQFF. The CDR3 DNA sequence: TGCACCCTCCCCCGGGATGAGCAGTTCTTC.

The chain joins TRBV12-3 or TRBV12-4 to TRBJ2-2; TRBD2 matches 10 bases. The CDR3 is 17 amino acids. V dropped 5 bases and J dropped 7; count of bases not matched to a gene: 13. CDR3 bases: TGTGCCAGCAGTCCACCGGGACTAGCGAAGATTGGCGGGGAGCTGTTTTTT. It specifies CASSPPGLAKIGGELFF.

The table lists this clonotype with a few counts. The J gene is TRBJ2-3, the V gene TRBV12-3 or TRBV12-4; TRBD1 matches at 9 bases. The trim removed 2 bases at V and 4 bases at J, leaving 4 bases unmatched. CDR3 length: 15 residues. The CDR3 is CASSLPRDRADTQYF. The CDR3 DNA sequence: TGTGCCAGCAGTTTACCCCGGGACAGGGCAGATACGCAGTATTTT.

The chain couples TRBV20-1 to TRBJ2-1; possible D gene TRBD2, 5 bases. This CDR3 comprises 14 residues. V shed 3 bases and J shed 3 bases, with 12 bases lying between them. Germline V CDR1 and CDR2: DFQATT, SNEGSKA (reference sequence). The CDR3 DNA reads as TGCAGTGCTAGGGGGATAGCGCTCTACAATGAGCAGTTCTTC. This codes for CSARGIALYNEQFF.